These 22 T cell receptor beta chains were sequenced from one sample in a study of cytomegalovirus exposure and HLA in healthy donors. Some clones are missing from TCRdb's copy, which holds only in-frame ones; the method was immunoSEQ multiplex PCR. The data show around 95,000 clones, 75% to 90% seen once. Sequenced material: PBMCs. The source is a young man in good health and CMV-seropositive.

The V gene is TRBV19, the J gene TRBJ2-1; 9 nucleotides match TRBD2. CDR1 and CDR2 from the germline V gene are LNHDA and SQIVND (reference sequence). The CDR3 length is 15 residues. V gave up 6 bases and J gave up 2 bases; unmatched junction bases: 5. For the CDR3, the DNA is TGTGCCAGTAGACGGACTAGCGACACCTACAATGAGCAGTTCTTC. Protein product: CASRRTSDTYNEQFF.

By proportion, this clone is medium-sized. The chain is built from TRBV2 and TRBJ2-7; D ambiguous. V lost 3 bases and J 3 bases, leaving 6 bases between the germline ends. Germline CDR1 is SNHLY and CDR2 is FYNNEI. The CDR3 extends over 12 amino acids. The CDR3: CASSDADYEQYF. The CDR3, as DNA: TGTGCCAGCAGTGACGCAGACTACGAGCAGTACTTC.

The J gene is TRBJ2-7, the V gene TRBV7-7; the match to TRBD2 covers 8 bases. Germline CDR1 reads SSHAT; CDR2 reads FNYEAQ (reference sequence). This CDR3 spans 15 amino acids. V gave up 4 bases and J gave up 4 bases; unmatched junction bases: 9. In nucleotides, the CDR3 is TGTGCCAGCAGCTCCTCAGCGGGAGCTGGTTACGAGCAGTACTTC. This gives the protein CASSSSAGAGYEQYF.

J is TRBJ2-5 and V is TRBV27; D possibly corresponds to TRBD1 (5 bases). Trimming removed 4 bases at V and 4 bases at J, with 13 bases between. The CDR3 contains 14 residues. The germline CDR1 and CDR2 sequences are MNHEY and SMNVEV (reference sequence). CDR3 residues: CASSWGRVGETQYF. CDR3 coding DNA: TGTGCCAGCAGTTGGGGCAGGGTCGGAGAGACCCAGTACTTC.

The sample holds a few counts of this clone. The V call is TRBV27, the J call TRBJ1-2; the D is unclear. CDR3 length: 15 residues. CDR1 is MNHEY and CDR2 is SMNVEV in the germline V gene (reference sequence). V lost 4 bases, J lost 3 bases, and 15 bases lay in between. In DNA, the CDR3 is TGTGCCAGCAGTTGGCAAGGCGGATCATACTATGGCTACACCTTC. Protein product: CASSWQGGSYYGYTF.

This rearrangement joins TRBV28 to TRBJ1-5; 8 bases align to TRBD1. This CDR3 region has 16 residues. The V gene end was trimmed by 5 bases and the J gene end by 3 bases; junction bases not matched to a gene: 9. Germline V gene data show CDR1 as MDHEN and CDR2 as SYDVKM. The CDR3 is CASSAWTGRDNQPQHF. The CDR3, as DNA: TGTGCCAGCAGTGCCTGGACAGGGCGAGACAATCAGCCCCAGCATTTT.

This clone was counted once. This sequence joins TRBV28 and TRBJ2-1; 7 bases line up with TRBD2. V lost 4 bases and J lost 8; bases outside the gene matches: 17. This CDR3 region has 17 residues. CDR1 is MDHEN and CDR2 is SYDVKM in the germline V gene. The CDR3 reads CASSSPRDAGVLDEQFF. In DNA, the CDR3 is TGTGCCAGCAGTTCCCCTCGTGATGCGGGAGTTCTCGATGAGCAGTTCTTC.

CDR3 sequence reads: CASWTSVSDTQYF. The CDR3 coding sequence is TGTGCCAGCTGGACTAGCGTGTCAGATACGCAGTATTTT. This sequence joins TRBV5-5 and TRBJ2-3; 9 positions match TRBD2. V lost 7 bases and J lost 4; bases outside the gene matches: 4. The CDR3 loop spans 13 amino acids. Germline CDR1 is SGHKS and CDR2 is YYEKEE (reference sequence).

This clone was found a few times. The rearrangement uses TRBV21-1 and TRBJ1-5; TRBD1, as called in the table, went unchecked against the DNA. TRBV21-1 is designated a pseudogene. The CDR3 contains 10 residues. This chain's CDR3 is CASRSSGTPF. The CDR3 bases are TGTGCCAGCAGAAGTTCCGGGACACCCTTT.

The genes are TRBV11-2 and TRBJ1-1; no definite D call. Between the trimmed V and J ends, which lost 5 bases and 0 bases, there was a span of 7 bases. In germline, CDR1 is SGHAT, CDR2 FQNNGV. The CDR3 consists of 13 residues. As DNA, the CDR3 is TGTGCCAGCAGCGAAACAGTGAACACTGAAGCTTTCTTT. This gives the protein CASSETVNTEAFF.

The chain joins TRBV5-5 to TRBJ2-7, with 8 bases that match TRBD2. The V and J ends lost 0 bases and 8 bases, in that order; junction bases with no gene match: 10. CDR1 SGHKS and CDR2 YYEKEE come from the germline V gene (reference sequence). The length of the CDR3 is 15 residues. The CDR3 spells CASSLAGTSSGQQYF. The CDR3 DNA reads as TGTGCCAGCAGCTTGGCCGGGACTAGTTCTGGCCAGCAGTACTTC. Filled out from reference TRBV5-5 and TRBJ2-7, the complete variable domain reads DAGVTQSPTHLIKTRGQQVTLRCSPISGHKSVSWYQQVLGQGPQFIFQYYEKEERGRGNFPDRFSARQFPNYSSELNVNALLLGDSALYLCASSLAGTSSGQQYFGPGTRLTVT.

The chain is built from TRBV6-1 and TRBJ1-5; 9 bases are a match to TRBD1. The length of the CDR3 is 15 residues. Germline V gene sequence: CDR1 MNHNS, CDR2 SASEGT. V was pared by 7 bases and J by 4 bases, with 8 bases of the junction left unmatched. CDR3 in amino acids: CASKTGGNYNQPQHF. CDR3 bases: TGTGCCAGCAAAACAGGGGGCAATTATAATCAGCCCCAGCATTTT.

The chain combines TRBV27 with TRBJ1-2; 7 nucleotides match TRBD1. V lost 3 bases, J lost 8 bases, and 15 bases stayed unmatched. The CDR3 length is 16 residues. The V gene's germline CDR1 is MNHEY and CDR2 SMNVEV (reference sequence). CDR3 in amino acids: CASSLSTPQGVRGYTF. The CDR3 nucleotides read TGTGCCAGCAGTTTGTCCACCCCCCAGGGGGTTAGGGGCTACACCTTC.

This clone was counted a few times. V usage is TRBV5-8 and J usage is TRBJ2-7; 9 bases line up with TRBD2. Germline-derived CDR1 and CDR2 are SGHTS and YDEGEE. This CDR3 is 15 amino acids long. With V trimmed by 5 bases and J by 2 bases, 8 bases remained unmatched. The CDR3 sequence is CASSAGLAGPYEQYF. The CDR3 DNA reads TGTGCCAGCAGTGCGGGACTAGCAGGACCCTACGAGCAGTACTTC.

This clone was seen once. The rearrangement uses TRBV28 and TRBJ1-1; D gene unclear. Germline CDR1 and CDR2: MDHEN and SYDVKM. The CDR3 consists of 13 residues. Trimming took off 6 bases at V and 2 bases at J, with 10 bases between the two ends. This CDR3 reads CASSSQRNTEAFF. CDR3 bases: TGTGCCAGCAGCTCACAGAGAAACACTGAAGCTTTCTTT.

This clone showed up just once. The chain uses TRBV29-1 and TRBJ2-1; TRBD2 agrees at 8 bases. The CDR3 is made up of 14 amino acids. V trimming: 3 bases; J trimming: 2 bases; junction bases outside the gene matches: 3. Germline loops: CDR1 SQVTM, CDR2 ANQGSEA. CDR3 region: CSVEGLGPYNEQFF. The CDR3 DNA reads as TGCAGCGTTGAGGGACTAGGTCCCTACAATGAGCAGTTCTTC.

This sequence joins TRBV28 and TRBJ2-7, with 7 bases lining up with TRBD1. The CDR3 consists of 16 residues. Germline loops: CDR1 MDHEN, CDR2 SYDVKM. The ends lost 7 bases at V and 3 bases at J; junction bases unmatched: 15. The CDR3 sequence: CASTPGTVRAFYEQYF. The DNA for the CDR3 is TGTGCCAGCACTCCCGGGACAGTGCGCGCATTCTACGAGCAGTACTTC.

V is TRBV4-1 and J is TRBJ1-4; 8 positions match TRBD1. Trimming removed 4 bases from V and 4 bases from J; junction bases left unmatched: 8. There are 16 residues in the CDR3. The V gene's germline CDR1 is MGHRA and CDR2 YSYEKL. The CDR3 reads CASSPGIDRGNEKLFF. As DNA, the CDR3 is TGCGCCAGCAGCCCAGGCATCGACAGGGGTAATGAAAAACTGTTTTTT.

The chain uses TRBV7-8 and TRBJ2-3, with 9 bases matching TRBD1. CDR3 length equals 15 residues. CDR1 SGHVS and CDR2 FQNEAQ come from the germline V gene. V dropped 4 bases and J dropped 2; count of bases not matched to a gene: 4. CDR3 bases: TGTGCCAGCAGCTCCCGGGACAGGGCCACAGATACGCAGTATTTT. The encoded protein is CASSSRDRATDTQYF.

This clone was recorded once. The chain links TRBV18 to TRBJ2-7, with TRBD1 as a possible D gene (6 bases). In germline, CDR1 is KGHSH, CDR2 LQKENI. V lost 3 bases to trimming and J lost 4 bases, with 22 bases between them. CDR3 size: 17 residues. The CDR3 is CASSPLAGTSLRYEQYF. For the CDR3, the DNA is TGTGCCAGCTCACCTCTCGCAGGGACAAGTCTGAGGTACGAGCAGTACTTC.

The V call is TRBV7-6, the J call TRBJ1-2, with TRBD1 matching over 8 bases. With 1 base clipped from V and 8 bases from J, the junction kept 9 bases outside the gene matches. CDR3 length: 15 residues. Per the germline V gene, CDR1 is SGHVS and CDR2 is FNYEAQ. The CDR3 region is CASSLGEEDRDGYTF. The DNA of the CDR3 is TGTGCCAGCAGCTTAGGGGAGGAGGACAGGGACGGCTACACCTTC.

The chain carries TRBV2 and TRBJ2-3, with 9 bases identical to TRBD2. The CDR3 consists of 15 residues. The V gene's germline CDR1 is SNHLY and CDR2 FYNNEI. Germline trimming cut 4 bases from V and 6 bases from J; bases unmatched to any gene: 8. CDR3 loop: CASSVAGDFIDTQYF. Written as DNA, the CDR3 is TGTGCCAGCAGTGTAGCGGGAGACTTTATTGATACGCAGTATTTT. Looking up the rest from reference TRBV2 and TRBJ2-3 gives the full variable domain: EPEVTQTPSHQVTQMGQEVILRCVPISNHLYFYWYRQILGQKVEFLVSFYNNEISEKSEIFDDQFSVERPDGSNFTLKIRSTKLEDSAMYFCASSVAGDFIDTQYFGPGTRLTVL.